Below, one TCR beta chain is given with its context. Only one count was recorded for this clonotype. The target of this receptor is not known. Qualities for individual bases were not recorded, and no much larger clone is one base off. Support from one read is weak. Reads for this sample came from an Illumina HiSeq 1500. TCRdb reran the public reads through fastp at Q25 and MiXCR, keeping productive beta chains. Identical CDR3 proteins give one entry, which carries the most common genes and DNA. Within this sample are approximately 770,000 distinct CDR3 sequences, with approximately 32% of them counted one time only. The top ten clones comprise about an eighth of the sample. The data belong to a study of T cell repertoires in cytomegalovirus infection (dated by TCRdb to 2018 to 2020). Looking at the study overall: Recently identified HLA-C-restricted CMV epitopes, whose presentation resists viral immunomodulation, were targeted by peptide stimulations together with well-studied HLA-B-restricted epitopes. The HLA type of each donor mattered for the analysis, because public TCR beta signatures pointed to carriage of CMV infection along with the matching HLA type.

What the treatment or condition label conveys for this sample: in vitro stimulation with specific CMV peptide epitopes to enrich CMV-specific T cells. Overall study outcomes, separate from this receptor: The ex vivo response was dominated by HLA-C-restricted CMV-specific TCR beta clonotypes, and the single most frequent clonotype in two of eight donors was supplied by these HLA-C-restricted clonotypes. Carriers of CMV infection plus the relevant HLA type were discriminated by the cumulative frequency of public TCR beta family members in the study cohort and in an independent roughly 320-donor cohort.

This specimen was cultured CD8+ T cells from PBMCs, taken from culture after CMV antigen stimulation. This sequence originates from a human donor in good health (CMV status not recorded). Some clones in this sample may be carry-over from other donors' samples.

The DNA sequence is as follows: TGCAGTGCTAGAGAGGCAGGACTAAACACTGAAGCTTTCTTT. Its protein reads: CSAREAGLNTEAFF. Recombination linked TRBV20-1 to TRBJ1-1, with the D gene call left open. Counted from cysteine to phenylalanine, this CDR3 has 14 amino acids. Only the CDR3 portion is preserved as DNA: 42 bases, with reading frame beginning at the first base. A distance of 10 bases separates the germline ends of V and J, which lose 0 bases and 2 bases respectively. CDR1 and CDR2 are drawn from the germline V gene (reference sequence): DFQATT, SNEGSKA.